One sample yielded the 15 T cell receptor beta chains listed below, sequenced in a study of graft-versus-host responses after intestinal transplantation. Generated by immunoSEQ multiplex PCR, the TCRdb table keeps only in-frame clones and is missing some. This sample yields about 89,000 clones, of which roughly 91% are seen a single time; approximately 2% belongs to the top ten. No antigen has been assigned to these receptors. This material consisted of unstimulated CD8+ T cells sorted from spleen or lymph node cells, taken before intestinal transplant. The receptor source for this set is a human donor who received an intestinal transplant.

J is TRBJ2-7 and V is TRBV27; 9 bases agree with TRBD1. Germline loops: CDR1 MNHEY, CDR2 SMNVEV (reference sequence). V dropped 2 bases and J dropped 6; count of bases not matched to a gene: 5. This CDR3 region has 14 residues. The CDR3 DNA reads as TGTGCCAGCAGTTTAATCGGGACAGGGATCGAGCAGTACTTC. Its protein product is CASSLIGTGIEQYF.

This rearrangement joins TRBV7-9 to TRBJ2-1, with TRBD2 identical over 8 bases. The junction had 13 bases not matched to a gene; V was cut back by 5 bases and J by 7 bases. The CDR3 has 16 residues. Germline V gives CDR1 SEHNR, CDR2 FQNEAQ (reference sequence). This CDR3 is CASSDSGTVEGNEQFF. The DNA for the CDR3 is TGTGCCAGCAGCGATAGCGGGACCGTAGAGGGGAATGAGCAGTTCTTC.

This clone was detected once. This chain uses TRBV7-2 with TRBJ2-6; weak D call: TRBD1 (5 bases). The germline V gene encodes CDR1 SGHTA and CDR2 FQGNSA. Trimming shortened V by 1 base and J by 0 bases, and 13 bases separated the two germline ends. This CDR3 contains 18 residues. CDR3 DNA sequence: TGTGCCAGCAGCTTAGAGGGGCCAGGCTACTCTGGGGCCAACGTCCTGACTTTC. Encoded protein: CASSLEGPGYSGANVLTF.

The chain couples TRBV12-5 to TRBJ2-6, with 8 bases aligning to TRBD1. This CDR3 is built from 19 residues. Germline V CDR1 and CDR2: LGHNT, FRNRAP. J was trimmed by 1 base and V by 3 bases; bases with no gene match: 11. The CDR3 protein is CASGFSGGGLGSGANVLTF. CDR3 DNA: TGTGCTAGTGGTTTTTCAGGGGGCGGCTTGGGTTCTGGGGCCAACGTCCTGACTTTC. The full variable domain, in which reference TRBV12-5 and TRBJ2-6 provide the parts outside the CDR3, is DARVTQTPRHKVTEMGQEVTMRCQPILGHNTVFWYRQTMMQGLELLAYFRNRAPLDDSGMPKDRFSAEMPDATLATLKIQPSEPRDSAVYFCASGFSGGGLGSGANVLTFGAGSRLTVL.

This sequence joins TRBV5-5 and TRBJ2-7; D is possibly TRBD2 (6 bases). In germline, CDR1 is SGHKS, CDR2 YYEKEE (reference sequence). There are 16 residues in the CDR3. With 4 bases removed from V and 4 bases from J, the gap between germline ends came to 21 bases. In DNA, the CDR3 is TGTGCCAGCAGCCCGATCCCCCGCGGGGAATTATACGAGCAGTACTTC. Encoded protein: CASSPIPRGELYEQYF.

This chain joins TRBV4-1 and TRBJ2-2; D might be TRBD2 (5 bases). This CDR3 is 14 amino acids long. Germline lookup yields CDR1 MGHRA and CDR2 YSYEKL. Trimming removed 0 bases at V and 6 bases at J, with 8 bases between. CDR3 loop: CASSQDSLAGELFF. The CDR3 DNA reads TGCGCCAGCAGCCAAGATTCACTAGCCGGGGAGCTGTTTTTT.

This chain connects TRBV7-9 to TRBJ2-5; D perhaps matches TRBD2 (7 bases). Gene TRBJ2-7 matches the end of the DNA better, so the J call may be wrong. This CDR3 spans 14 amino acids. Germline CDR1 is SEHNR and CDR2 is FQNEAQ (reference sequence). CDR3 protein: CASSPGGLTYEQYF. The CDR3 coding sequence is TGTGCCAGCAGCCCCGGGGGGCTTACCTACGAGCAGTACTTC.

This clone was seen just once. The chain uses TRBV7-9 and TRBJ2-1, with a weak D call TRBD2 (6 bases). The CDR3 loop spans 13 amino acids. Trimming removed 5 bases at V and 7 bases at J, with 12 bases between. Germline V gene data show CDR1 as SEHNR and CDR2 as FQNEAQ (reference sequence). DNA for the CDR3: TGTGCCAGCAGCGTCCCACTAGCTAATGAGCAGTTCTTC. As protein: CASSVPLANEQFF. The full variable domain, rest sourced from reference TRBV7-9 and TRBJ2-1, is DTGVSQNPRHKITKRGQNVTFRCDPISEHNRLYWYRQTLGQGPEFLTYFQNEAQLEKSRLLSDRFSAERPKGSFSTLEIQRTEQGDSAMYLCASSVPLANEQFFGPGTRLTVL.

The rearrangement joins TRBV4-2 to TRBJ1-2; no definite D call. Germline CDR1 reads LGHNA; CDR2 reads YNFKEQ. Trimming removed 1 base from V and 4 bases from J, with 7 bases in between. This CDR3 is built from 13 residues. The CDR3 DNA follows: TGTGCCAGCAGCCAAGGCGGGAGCTATGGCTACACCTTC. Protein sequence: CASSQGGSYGYTF.

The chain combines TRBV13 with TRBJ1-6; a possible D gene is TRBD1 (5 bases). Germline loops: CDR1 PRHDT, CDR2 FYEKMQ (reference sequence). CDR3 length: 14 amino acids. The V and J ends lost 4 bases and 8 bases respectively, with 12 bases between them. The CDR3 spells CASSSTREDSPLHF. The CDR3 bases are TGTGCCAGCAGCTCAACCAGGGAGGATTCACCCCTCCACTTT.

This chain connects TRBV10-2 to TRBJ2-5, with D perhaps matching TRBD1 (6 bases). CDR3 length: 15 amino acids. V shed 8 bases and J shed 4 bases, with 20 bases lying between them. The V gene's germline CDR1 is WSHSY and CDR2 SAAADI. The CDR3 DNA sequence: TGCGCCAGCGGTACTAGGACATCCAGGGGAGAGACCCAGTACTTC. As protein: CASGTRTSRGETQYF.

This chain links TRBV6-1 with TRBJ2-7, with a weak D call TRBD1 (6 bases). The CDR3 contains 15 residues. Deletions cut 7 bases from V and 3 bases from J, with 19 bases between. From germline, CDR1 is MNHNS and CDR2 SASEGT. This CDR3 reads CASTADPQGSYEQYF. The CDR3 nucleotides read TGTGCCAGCACCGCGGACCCCCAGGGGAGCTACGAGCAGTACTTC.

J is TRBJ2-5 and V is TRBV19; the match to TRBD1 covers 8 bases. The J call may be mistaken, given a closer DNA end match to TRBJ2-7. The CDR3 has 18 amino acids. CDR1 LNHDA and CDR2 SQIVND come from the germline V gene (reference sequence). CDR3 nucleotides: TGTGCCAGTATCTTGAGACAGGGGCGATCCCCGTATCGGTACGAGCAGTACTTC. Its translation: CASILRQGRSPYRYEQYF.

The CDR3 reads CASSSDRYEQYF. The CDR3 DNA follows: TGTGCCAGCAGCTCGGACAGATACGAGCAGTACTTC. V usage is TRBV7-2 and J usage is TRBJ2-7; D is possibly TRBD1 (6 bases). The V and J ends lost 4 bases and 4 bases respectively, with 8 bases between them. The CDR3 consists of 12 residues. From germline, CDR1 is SGHTA and CDR2 FQGNSA.

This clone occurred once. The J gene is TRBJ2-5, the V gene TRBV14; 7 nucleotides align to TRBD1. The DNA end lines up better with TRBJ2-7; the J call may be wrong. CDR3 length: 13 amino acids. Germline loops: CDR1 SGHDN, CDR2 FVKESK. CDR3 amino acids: CASTPRQGHEQYF. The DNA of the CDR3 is TGTGCCAGCACCCCAAGACAGGGCCACGAGCAGTACTTC.